Listed below are T cell receptor beta chains from one sample, sequenced in a study of blood T cell repertoires in COVID-19. The method was immunoSEQ multiplex PCR; TCRdb's version includes in-frame clones alone and lacks a portion of them. The table lists more than 50,000 clones, 82% of them singletons. The specimen was peripheral blood. The receptor source for this set is a human donor in a cohort sampled during active COVID-19. The CDR3 runs from the conserved cysteine through the conserved F or W. Fields, in order: D gene, clone size, J gene, V gene, CDR3 DNA, CDR3 protein. D genes are given only for firm matches. For some rows the clone size is stated as once, few or many, or as a class when expanded; others skip it.

>.|.|TRBJ1-6|TRBV6-5
TGTGCCTCCGGTAGGGGTGTCGATTCACCCCTCCACTTT
CASGRGVDSPLHF
>.|.|TRBJ2-2|TRBV19
TGTGCCAGTAGAACAGGAGTCACCGGGGAGCTGTTTTTT
CASRTGVTGELFF
>TRBD2|.|TRBJ2-1|TRBV11-2
TGTGCCAGCAGCTTAGGGCTAGCGGGGGGTGGTGAGCAGTTCTTC
CASSLGLAGGGEQFF
>.|.|TRBJ1-2|TRBV2
TGTGCCACCCTTAGGACACGCAACTATGGCTACACCTTC
CATLRTRNYGYTF
>TRBD2|.|TRBJ2-1|TRBV5-6
TGTGCCAGCAGCACCTCTAGCGGGGGGTACAATGAGCAGTTCTTC
CASSTSSGGYNEQFF
>.|.|TRBJ2-5|TRBV7-6
TGTGCCAGCAGCTCCTGGGGCGAGGAGACCCAGTACTTC
CASSSWGEETQYF
>.|.|TRBJ1-5|TRBV6-5
TGTGCCAGCAGTCCGGACAGTGGCAATCAGCCCCAGCATTTT
CASSPDSGNQPQHF
>.|once|TRBJ2-1|TRBV4-2
TGTGCCAGCAGCCAAGGGCCCTCCGATGGCTACAATGAGCAGTTCTTC
CASSQGPSDGYNEQFF
>.|few|TRBJ2-7|TRBV5-1
TGCGCCAGCAGCTTGCGAGGCCTGAGCTCCTACGAGCAGTACTTC
CASSLRGLSSYEQYF
>TRBD2|.|TRBJ2-4|TRBV6-2/TRBV6-3
TGTGCCAGCAGCCACGAACTAGCGGGGGTTGCCAAAAACATTCAGTACTTC
CASSHELAGVAKNIQYF
>TRBD2|.|TRBJ2-3|TRBV7-9
TGTGCCAGCAGCGATTATGGGGTCACTAGCGGGGGCACAGATACGCAGTATTTT
CASSDYGVTSGGTDTQYF